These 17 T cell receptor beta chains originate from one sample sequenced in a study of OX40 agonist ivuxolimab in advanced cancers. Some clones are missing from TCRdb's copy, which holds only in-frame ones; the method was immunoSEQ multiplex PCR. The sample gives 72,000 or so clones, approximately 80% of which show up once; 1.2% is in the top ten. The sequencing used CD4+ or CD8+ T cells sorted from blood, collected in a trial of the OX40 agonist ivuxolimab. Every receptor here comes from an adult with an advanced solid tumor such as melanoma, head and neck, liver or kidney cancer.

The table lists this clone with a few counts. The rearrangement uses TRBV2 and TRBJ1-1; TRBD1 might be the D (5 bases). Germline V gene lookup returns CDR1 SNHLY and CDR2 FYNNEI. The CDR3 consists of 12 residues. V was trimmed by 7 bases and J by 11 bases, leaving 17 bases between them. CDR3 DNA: TGTGCCAGCACGGCAGGGACGGCTGTGGCTTTCTTT. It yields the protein CASTAGTAVAFF.

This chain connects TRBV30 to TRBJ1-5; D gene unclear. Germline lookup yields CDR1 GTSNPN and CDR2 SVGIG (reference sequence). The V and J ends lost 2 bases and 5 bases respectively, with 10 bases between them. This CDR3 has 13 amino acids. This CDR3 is CAWSKGRDQPQHF. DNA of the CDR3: TGTGCCTGGAGTAAAGGGAGAGATCAGCCCCAGCATTTT.

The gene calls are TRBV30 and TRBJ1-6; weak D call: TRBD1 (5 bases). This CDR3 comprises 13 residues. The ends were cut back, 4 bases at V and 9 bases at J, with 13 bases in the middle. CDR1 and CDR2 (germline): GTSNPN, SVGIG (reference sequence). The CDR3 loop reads CAWTLRGVSPLHF. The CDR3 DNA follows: TGTGCCTGGACATTGCGAGGGGTTTCACCCCTCCACTTT.

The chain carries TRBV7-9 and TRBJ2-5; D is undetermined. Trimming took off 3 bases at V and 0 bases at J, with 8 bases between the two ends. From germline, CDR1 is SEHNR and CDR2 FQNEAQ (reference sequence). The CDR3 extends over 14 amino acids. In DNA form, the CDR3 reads TGTGCCAGCAGCTTTGGGATTTACCAAGAGACCCAGTACTTC. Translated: CASSFGIYQETQYF.

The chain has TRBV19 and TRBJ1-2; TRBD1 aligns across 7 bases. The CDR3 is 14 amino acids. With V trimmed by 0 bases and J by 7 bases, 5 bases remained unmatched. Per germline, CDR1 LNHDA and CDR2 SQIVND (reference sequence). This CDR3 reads CASSIDRQGSGYTF. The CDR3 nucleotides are TGTGCCAGTAGTATAGATCGACAGGGCAGTGGCTACACCTTC.

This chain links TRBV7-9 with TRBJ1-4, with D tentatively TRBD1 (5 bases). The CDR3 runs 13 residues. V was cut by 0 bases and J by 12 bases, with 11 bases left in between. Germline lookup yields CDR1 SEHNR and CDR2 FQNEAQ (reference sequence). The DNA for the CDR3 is TGTGCCAGCAGCTTAGCTCAGGGAGGTGAACTGTTTTTT. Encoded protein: CASSLAQGGELFF.

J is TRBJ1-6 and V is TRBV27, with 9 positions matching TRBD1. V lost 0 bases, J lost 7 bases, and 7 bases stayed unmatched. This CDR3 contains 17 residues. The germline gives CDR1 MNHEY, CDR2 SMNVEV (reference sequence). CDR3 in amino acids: CASSLSITGTGNSPLHF. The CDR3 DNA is TGTGCCAGCAGTTTATCGATAACGGGGACAGGGAATTCACCCCTCCACTTT.

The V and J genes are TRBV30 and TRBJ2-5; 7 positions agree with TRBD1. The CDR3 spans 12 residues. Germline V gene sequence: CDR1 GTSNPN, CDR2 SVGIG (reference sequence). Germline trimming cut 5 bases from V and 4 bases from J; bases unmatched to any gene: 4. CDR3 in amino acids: CAWDHRGETQYF. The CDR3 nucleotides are TGTGCCTGGGACCACAGGGGAGAGACCCAGTACTTC.

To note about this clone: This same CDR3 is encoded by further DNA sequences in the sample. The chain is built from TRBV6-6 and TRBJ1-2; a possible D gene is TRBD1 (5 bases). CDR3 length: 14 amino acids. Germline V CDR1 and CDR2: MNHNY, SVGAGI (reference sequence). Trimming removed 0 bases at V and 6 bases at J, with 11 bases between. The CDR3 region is CASSYSGQGDGYTF. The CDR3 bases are TGTGCCAGCAGTTACTCGGGCCAGGGAGATGGCTACACCTTC.

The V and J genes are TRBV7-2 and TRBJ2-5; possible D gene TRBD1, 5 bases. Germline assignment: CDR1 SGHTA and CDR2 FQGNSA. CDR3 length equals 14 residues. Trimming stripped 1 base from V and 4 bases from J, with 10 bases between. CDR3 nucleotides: TGTGCCAGCAGCTTAGGCAGGGTCAGAGAGACCCAGTACTTC. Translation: CASSLGRVRETQYF.

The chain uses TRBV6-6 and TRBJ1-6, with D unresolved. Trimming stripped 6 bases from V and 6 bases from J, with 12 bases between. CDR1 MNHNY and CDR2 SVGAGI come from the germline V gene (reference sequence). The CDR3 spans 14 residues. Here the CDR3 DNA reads TGTGCCAGCAGCAGGACGGTCGCTAATTCACCCCTCCACTTT. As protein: CASSRTVANSPLHF.

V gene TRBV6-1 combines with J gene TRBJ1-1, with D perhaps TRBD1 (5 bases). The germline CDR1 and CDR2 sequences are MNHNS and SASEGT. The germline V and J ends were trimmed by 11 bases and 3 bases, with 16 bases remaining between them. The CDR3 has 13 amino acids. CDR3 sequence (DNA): TGTGCCGTTTCGGGGCAGATCGACACTGAAGCTTTCTTT. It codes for CAVSGQIDTEAFF.

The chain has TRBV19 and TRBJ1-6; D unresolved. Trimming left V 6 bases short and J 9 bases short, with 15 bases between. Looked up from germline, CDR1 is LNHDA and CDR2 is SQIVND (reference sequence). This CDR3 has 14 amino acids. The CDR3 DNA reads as TGTGCCAGTAGCCTTGGACGGTGGGGTTCACCCCTCCACTTT. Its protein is CASSLGRWGSPLHF.

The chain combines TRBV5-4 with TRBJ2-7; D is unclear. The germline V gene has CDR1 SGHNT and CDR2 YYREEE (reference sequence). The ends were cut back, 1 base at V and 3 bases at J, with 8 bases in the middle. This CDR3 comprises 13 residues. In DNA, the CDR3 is TGTGCCAGCAGCTTGCGCACAAACTACGAGCAGTACTTC. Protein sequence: CASSLRTNYEQYF.

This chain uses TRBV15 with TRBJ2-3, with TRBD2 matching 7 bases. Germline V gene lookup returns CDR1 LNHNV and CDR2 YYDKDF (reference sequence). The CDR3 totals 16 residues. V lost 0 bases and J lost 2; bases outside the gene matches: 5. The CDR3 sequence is CATSRDEGLNTDTQYF. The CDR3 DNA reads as TGTGCCACCAGCAGAGATGAGGGACTAAACACAGATACGCAGTATTTT.

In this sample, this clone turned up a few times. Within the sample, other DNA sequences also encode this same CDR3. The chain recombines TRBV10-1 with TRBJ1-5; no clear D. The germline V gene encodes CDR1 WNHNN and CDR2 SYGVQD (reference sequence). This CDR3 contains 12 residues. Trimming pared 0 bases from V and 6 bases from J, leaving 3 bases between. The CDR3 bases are TGCGCCAGCAGTGAGTCAGGTCAGCCCCAGCATTTT. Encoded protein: CASSESGQPQHF.

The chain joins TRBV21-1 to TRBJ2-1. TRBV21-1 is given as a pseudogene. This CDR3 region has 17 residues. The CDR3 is CASSPRDAGGALDEQFF. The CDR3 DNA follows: TGTGCCAGCAGCCCCCGAGATGCAGGGGGGGCCCTTGATGAGCAGTTCTTC.